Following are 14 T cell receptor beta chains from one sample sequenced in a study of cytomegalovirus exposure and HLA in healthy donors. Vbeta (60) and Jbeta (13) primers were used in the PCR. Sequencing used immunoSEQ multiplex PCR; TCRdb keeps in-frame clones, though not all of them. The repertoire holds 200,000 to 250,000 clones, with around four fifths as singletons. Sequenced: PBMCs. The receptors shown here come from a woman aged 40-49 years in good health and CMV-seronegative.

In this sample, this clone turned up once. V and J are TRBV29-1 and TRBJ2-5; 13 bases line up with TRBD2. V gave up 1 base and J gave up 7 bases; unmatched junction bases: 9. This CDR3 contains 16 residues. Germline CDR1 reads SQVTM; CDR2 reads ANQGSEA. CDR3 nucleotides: TGCAGCGTTGAAGTGGGACTAGCGGGGCCAACGGGGACCCAGTACTTC. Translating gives CSVEVGLAGPTGTQYF.

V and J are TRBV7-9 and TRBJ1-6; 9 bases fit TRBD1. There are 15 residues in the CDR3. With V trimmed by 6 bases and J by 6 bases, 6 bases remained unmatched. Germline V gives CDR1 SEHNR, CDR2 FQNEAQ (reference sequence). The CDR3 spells CASRLTGQGNSPLHF. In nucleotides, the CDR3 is TGTGCCAGCAGGCTAACGGGACAGGGTAATTCACCCCTCCACTTT.

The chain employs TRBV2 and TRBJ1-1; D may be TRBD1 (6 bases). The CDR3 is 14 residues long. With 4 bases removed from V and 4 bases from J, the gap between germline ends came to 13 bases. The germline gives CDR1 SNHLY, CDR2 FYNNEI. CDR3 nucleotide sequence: TGTGCCAGCAGTGTACAGGGAGGGGGCACTGAAGCTTTCTTT. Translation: CASSVQGGGTEAFF.

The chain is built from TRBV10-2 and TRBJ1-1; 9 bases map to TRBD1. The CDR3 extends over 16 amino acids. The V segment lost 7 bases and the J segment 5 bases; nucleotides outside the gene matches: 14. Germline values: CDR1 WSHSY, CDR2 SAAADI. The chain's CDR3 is CASTDPTTGGRTEAFF. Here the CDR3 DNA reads TGCGCCAGCACCGACCCTACTACAGGGGGCCGAACTGAAGCTTTCTTT.

The CDR3: CASSQDRTNEKLFF. Written as DNA, the CDR3 is TGTGCCAGCAGCCAAGATCGGACTAATGAAAAACTGTTTTTT. The chain carries TRBV4-2 and TRBJ1-4, with unresolved D. The CDR3 has 14 amino acids. Trimming stripped 0 bases from V and 2 bases from J, with 4 bases between. Germline V lookup: CDR1 LGHNA, CDR2 YNFKEQ.

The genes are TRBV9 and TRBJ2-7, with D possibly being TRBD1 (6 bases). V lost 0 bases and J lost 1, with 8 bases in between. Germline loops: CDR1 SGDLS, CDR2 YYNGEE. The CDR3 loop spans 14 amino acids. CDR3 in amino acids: CASSVGGPSYEQYF. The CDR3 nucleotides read TGTGCCAGCAGCGTAGGGGGGCCATCCTACGAGCAGTACTTC.

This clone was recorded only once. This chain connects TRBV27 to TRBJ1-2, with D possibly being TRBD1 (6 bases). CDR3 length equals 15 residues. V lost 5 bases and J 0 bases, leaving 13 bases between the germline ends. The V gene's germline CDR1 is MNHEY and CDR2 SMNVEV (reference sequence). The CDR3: CASSLQGTSNYGYTF. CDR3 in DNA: TGTGCCAGCAGTCTACAGGGAACCTCTAACTATGGCTACACCTTC.

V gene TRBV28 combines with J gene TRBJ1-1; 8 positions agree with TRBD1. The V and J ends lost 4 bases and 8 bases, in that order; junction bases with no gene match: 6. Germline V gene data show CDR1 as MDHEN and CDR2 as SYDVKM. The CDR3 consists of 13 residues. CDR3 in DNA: TGTGCCAGCAGTTCCTACAGGGGGGTCGAAGCTTTCTTT. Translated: CASSSYRGVEAFF.

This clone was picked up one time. CDR3 sequence (DNA): TGTGCCAGCAGCGCCCTAGCGGGGGGGCGAAACACCGGGGAGCTGTTTTTT. Translation gives CASSALAGGRNTGELFF. The chain couples TRBV9 to TRBJ2-2; TRBD2 agrees at 12 bases. Per the germline V gene, CDR1 is SGDLS and CDR2 is YYNGEE. The CDR3 is made up of 17 amino acids. The ends lost 3 bases at V and 2 bases at J; junction bases unmatched: 5.

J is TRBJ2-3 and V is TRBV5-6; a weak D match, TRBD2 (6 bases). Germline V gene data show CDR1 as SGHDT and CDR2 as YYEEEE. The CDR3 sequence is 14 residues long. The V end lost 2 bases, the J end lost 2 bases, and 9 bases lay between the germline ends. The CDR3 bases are TGTGCCAGCAGCTTTGGGGGGATCACAGATACGCAGTATTTT. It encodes CASSFGGITDTQYF.

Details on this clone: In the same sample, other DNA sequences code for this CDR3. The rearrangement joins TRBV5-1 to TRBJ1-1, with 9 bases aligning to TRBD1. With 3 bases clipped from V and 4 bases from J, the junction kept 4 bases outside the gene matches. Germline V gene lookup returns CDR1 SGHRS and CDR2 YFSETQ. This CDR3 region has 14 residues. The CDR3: CASSSQGAGTEAFF. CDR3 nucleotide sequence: TGCGCCAGCAGCTCACAGGGGGCTGGCACTGAAGCTTTCTTT.

This CDR3 reads CASGLGRSGLYEQYF. The CDR3 coding sequence is TGTGCTAGTGGTTTGGGGCGGAGCGGGCTCTACGAGCAGTACTTC. The gene calls are TRBV12-5 and TRBJ2-7; maybe TRBD2 (6 bases). The CDR3 extends over 15 amino acids. V lost 1 base and J 3 bases, leaving 13 bases between the germline ends. Germline CDR1 and CDR2: LGHNT and FRNRAP.

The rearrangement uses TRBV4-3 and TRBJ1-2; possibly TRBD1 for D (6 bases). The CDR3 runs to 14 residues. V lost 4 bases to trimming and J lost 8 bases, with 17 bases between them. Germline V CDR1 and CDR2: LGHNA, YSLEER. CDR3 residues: CASSPDRIGRGYTF. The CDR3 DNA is TGCGCCAGCAGCCCGGACAGAATTGGACGGGGCTACACCTTC.

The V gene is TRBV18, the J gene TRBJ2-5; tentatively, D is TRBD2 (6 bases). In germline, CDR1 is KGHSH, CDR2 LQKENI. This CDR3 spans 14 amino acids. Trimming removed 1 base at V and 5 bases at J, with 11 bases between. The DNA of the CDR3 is TGTGCCAGCTCACCACTGGCCGGAGGGGAGACCCAGTACTTC. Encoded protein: CASSPLAGGETQYF.